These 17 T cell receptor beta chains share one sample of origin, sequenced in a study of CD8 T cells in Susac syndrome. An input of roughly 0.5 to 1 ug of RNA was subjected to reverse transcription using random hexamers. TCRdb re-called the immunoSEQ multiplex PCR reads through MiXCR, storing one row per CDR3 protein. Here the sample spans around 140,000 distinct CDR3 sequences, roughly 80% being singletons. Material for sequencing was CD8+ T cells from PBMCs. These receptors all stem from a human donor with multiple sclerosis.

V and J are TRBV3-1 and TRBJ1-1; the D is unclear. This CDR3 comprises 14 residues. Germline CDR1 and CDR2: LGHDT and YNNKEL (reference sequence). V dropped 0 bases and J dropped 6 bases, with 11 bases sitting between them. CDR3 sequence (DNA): TGTGCCAGCAGCCAAGATTTTGAAGGATCTGAAGCTTTCTTT. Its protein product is CASSQDFEGSEAFF.

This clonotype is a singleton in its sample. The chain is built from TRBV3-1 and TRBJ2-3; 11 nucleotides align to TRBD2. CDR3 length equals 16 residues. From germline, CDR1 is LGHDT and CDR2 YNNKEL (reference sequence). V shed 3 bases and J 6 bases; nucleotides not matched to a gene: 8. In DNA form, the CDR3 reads TGTGCCAGCAGCCAGCAGGTACTAGCGGGAGTCGATACGCAGTATTTT. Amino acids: CASSQQVLAGVDTQYF.

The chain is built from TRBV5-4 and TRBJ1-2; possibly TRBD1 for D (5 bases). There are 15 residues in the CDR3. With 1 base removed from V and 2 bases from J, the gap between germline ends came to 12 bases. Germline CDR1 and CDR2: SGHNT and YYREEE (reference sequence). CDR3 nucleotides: TGTGCCAGCAGCTTGATGGGCGGGACGAACTATGGCTACACCTTC. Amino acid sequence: CASSLMGGTNYGYTF.

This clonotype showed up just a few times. The DNA for the CDR3 is TGCAGTGCTAGAGATGAAAAACTGTTTTTT. Protein product: CSARDEKLFF. The gene calls are TRBV20-1 and TRBJ1-4; D is unclear. CDR3 length: 10 residues. V dropped 0 bases and J dropped 7 bases, with 0 bases sitting between them. Germline V gene data show CDR1 as DFQATT and CDR2 as SNEGSKA (reference sequence).

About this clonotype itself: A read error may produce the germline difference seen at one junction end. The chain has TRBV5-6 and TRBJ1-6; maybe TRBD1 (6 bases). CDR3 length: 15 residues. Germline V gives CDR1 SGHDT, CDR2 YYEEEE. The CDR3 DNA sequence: TGTGCCAGCGGCTTGATGGGGGCTAACCCTTCACCCCTCCACTTT. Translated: CASGLMGANPSPLHF.

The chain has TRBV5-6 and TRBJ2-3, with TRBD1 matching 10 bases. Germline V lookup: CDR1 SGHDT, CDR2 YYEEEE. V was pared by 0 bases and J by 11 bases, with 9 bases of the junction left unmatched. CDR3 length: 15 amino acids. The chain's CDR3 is CASSLATGGASKQYF. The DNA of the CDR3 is TGTGCCAGCAGCTTGGCGACAGGGGGCGCCTCCAAGCAGTATTTT.

The CDR3 spells CASSDPDEQFF. CDR3 bases: TGTGCCAGCAGTGACCCCGATGAGCAGTTCTTC. The chain uses TRBV2 and TRBJ2-1; D ambiguous. V was clipped by 3 bases and J by 8 bases, with 5 bases between them. The CDR3 sequence is 11 residues long. CDR1 and CDR2 from the germline V gene are SNHLY and FYNNEI.

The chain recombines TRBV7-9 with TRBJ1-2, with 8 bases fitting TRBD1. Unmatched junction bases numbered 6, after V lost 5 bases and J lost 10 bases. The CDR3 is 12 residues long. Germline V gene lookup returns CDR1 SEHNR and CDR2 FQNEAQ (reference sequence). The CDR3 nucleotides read TGTGCCAGCAGCCTTAAGACAGGGGACTACACCTTC. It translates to CASSLKTGDYTF.

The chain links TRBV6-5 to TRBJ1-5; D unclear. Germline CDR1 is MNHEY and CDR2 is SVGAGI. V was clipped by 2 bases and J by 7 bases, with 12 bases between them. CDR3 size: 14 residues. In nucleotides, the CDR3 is TGTGCCAGCAGTTACGGGCCAGCCTGGCAGCCCCAGCATTTT. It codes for CASSYGPAWQPQHF.

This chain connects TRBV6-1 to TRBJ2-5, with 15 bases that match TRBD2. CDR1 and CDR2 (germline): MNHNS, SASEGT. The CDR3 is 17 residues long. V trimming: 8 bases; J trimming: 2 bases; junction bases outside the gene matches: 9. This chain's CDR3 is CASRGLAGGYAQETQYF. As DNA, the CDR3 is TGTGCCAGCCGCGGACTAGCGGGGGGGTACGCACAAGAGACCCAGTACTTC.

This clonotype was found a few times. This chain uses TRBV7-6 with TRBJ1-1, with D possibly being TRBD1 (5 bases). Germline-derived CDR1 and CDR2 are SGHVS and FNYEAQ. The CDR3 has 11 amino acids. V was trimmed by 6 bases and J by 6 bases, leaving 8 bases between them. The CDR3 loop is CASRGEAEAFF. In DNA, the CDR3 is TGTGCCAGCAGGGGGGAGGCTGAAGCTTTCTTT.

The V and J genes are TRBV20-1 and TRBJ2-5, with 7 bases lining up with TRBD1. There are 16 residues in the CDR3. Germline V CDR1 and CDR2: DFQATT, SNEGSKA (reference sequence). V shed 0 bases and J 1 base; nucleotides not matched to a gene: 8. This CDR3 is CSARDSTGPIQETQYF. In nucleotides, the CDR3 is TGCAGTGCTAGAGATTCGACAGGGCCCATCCAAGAGACCCAGTACTTC.

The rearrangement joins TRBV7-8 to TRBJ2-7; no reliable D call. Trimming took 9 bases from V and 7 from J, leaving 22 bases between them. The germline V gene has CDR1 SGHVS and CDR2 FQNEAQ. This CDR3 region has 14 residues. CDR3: CASSPYGLLWEQYV. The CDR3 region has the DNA TGTGCCAGTAGTCCCTATGGCCTACTGTGGGAGCAGTACGTC.

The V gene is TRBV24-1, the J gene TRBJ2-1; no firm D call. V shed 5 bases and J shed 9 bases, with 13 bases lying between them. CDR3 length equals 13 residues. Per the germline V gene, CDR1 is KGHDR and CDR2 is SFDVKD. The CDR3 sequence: CATSVVPGGEQFF. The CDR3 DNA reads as TGTGCCACCAGTGTGGTTCCCGGCGGTGAGCAGTTCTTC.

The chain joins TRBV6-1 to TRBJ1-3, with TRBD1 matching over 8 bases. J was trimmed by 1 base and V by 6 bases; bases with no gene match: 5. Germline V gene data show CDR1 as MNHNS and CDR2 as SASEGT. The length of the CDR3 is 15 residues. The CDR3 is CASRAGQVSGNTIYF. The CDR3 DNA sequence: TGTGCCAGCAGGGCGGGACAGGTGTCTGGAAACACCATATATTTT.

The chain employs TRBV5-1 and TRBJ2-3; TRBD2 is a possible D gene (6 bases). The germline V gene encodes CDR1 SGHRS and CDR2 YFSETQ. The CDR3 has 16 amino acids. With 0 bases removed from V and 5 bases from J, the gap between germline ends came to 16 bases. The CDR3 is CASSLEGPRAGDTQYF. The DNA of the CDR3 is TGCGCCAGCAGCTTGGAGGGACCCCGAGCGGGAGATACGCAGTATTTT. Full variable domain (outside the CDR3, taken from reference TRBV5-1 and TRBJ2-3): KAGVTQTPRYLIKTRGQQVTLSCSPISGHRSVSWYQQTPGQGLQFLFEYFSETQRNKGNFPGRFSGRQFSNSRSEMNVSTLELGDSALYLCASSLEGPRAGDTQYFGPGTRLTVL.

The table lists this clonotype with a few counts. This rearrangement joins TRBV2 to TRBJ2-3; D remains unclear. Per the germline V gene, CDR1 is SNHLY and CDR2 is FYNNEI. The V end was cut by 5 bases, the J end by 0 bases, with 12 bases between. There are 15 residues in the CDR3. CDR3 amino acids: CASSRTATSTDTQYF. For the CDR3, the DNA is TGTGCCAGCAGTCGTACCGCCACTAGCACAGATACGCAGTATTTT.